This T cell receptor (beta chain) was sequenced in a study of T cell changes during pregnancy in multiple sclerosis. The assay was immunoSEQ multiplex PCR, and TCRdb's table has in-frame clones only and misses some. The sample has about 18,000 clones; roughly 80% are singletons. Trimming at V came to 4 bases and at J to 0 bases, leaving 4 bases not matched to a gene. The CDR3 runs to 14 residues. Per the germline V gene, CDR1 is SGHNT and CDR2 is YYREEE (reference sequence). The gene calls are TRBV5-4 and TRBJ2-7; 7 bases match TRBD2. The receptor was isolated from a female donor in good health, enrolled as a control in a pregnancy study. The source was CD8+ T cells from peripheral blood mononuclear cells, collected in the third trimester of pregnancy. CDR3 protein: CASSSRGSSYEQYF. The CDR3, as DNA: TGTGCCAGCAGCAGCCGCGGGAGCTCCTACGAGCAGTACTTC.